This entry lists 31 T cell receptor beta chains sequenced from one sample in a study of blood T cell repertoires in COVID-19 (dated by TCRdb to the early 2020s). Libraries came from the immunoSEQ multiplex PCR assay. Sourced from immuneACCESS, this table was stored by TCRdb with only in-frame sequences that have V and J called. A share of the clones is absent; for the studies checked, an unresolved V gene accounts for under half, and the remainder has no known explanation. The sample yields approximately 400,000 clones; about 89% were counted once. More than 0.95% of the sample comes from the top ten. The sample consisted of peripheral blood. The receptors shown here come from a man aged 35 to 55 with acute or convalescent COVID-19.

V and J are TRBV15 and TRBJ1-6; D is perhaps TRBD1 (5 bases). The CDR3 runs to 17 residues. Trimming took 2 bases from V and 0 from J, leaving 11 bases between them. CDR1 is LNHNV, CDR2 YYDKDF, per germline (reference sequence). CDR3 in DNA: TGTGCCACCAGCAGACGTCTTGGGGCCTCCTATAATTCACCCCTCCACTTT. Translating gives CATSRRLGASYNSPLHF.

This clone has just one count. The chain uses TRBV27 and TRBJ1-6; no reliable D call. The germline CDR1 and CDR2 sequences are MNHEY and SMNVEV (reference sequence). V was shortened by 6 bases and J by 0 bases, with 9 bases between the two germline ends. The CDR3 extends over 15 amino acids. CDR3 amino acids: CASREDSSYNSPLHF. The CDR3 DNA reads TGTGCCAGCAGAGAAGATAGCTCCTATAATTCACCCCTCCACTTT.

The chain joins TRBV5-4 to TRBJ1-1, with 8 bases aligning to TRBD1. The germline gives CDR1 SGHNT, CDR2 YYREEE (reference sequence). The CDR3 runs to 14 residues. Unmatched junction bases numbered 3, after V lost 0 bases and J lost 5 bases. This CDR3 is CASSLATGATEAFF. CDR3 sequence (DNA): TGTGCCAGCAGCTTGGCGACAGGGGCTACTGAAGCTTTCTTT.

This rearrangement joins TRBV7-9 to TRBJ2-3, with 7 bases identical to TRBD2. Trimming cost V 0 bases and J 1 base; bases outside gene matches: 4. Germline lookup yields CDR1 SEHNR and CDR2 FQNEAQ (reference sequence). The CDR3 is made up of 16 amino acids. The CDR3 DNA sequence: TGTGCCAGCAGCTTAGCCCTAGCGGATGGCACAGATACGCAGTATTTT. It encodes CASSLALADGTDTQYF.

V gene TRBV7-3 combines with J gene TRBJ2-1; 7 nucleotides match TRBD2. This CDR3 region has 12 residues. V was pared by 2 bases and J by 8 bases, with 0 bases of the junction left unmatched. In germline, CDR1 is SGHTA, CDR2 FQGTGA. The CDR3 sequence: CASSLRGDEQFF. The CDR3 DNA reads as TGTGCCAGCAGCTTACGGGGGGATGAGCAGTTCTTC.

The chain employs TRBV6-2 or TRBV6-3 and TRBJ2-7; possible D gene TRBD1, 6 bases. The CDR3 loop spans 13 amino acids. Trimming cost V 5 bases and J 5 bases, with 13 bases left between them. From germline, CDR1 is MNHEY and CDR2 SVGEGT. The CDR3 DNA reads TGTGCCAGCAGTCCCCTGGGGACAAACGAGCAGTACTTC. Amino acid sequence: CASSPLGTNEQYF.

The chain employs TRBV28 and TRBJ1-2, with TRBD1 identical over 7 bases. This CDR3 is 17 amino acids long. The V and J ends lost 5 bases and 4 bases, in that order; junction bases with no gene match: 16. Germline assignment: CDR1 MDHEN and CDR2 SYDVKM. This chain's CDR3 is CASSGTATLTLGYGYTF. Here the CDR3 DNA reads TGTGCCAGCAGTGGGACAGCCACCCTCACATTGGGCTATGGCTACACCTTC.

The gene calls are TRBV11-3 and TRBJ2-1; 13 bases map to TRBD2. The CDR3 sequence is 16 residues long. Trimming removed 3 bases from V and 5 bases from J; junction bases left unmatched: 4. Looked up from germline, CDR1 is SGHNT and CDR2 is YENEEA. This CDR3 reads CASSFGTSGAHNEQFF. The CDR3 DNA follows: TGTGCCAGCAGCTTCGGGACTAGCGGGGCCCACAATGAGCAGTTCTTC.

The chain has TRBV18 and TRBJ2-1; tentatively, D is TRBD2 (6 bases). This CDR3 has 16 residues. The germline gives CDR1 KGHSH, CDR2 LQKENI. V lost 6 bases and J lost 0, with 15 bases in between. CDR3 DNA sequence: TGTGCCAGCTCGGCGGGGAGTTCAAGCTCCTACAATGAGCAGTTCTTC. Translation: CASSAGSSSSYNEQFF.

The chain has TRBV6-6 and TRBJ1-5, with D possibly matching TRBD1 (5 bases). The CDR3 consists of 14 residues. The V end was cut by 2 bases, the J end by 6 bases, with 11 bases between. Germline V gene sequence: CDR1 MNHNY, CDR2 SVGAGI (reference sequence). CDR3 nucleotides: TGTGCCAGCAGTTACGTAGGGGAGGGTCAGCCCCAGCATTTT. It is translated as CASSYVGEGQPQHF.

This chain joins TRBV6-5 and TRBJ2-7; 11 bases align to TRBD1. Trimming cost V 6 bases and J 4 bases; bases outside gene matches: 8. The CDR3 runs to 15 residues. Germline V gene sequence: CDR1 MNHEY, CDR2 SVGAGI. The CDR3 sequence: CASSRGQGALYEQYF. The CDR3 coding sequence is TGTGCCAGCAGCCGTGGACAGGGGGCGCTTTACGAGCAGTACTTC.

V usage is TRBV6-5 and J usage is TRBJ1-6; D perhaps matches TRBD1 (6 bases). Trimming shortened V by 4 bases and J by 9 bases, and 16 bases separated the two germline ends. The CDR3 is 15 amino acids. Germline V gives CDR1 MNHEY, CDR2 SVGAGI. CDR3 coding DNA: TGTGCCAGCAGTTCAGGGGAAGTGGGCTTTTCACCCCTCCACTTT. This translates into CASSSGEVGFSPLHF.

The chain combines TRBV4-1 with TRBJ1-2; D gene ambiguous. This CDR3 comprises 14 residues. The V end lost 4 bases, the J end lost 2 bases, and 11 bases lay between the germline ends. Per germline, CDR1 MGHRA and CDR2 YSYEKL. Here the CDR3 DNA reads TGCGCCAGCAGCCGAACACAGTCAAACTATGGCTACACCTTC. It yields the protein CASSRTQSNYGYTF.

The CDR3: CATQGRSNQPQHF. The CDR3 nucleotides are TGTGCCACACAGGGGCGCAGCAATCAGCCCCAGCATTTT. The V call is TRBV6-6, the J call TRBJ1-5; 7 bases are a match to TRBD1. V lost 10 bases and J lost 1; bases outside the gene matches: 4. This CDR3 is 13 amino acids long. The germline V gene encodes CDR1 MNHNY and CDR2 SVGAGI (reference sequence).

The rearrangement links TRBV19 to TRBJ1-6, with a possible D match to TRBD1 (6 bases). Germline V gene data show CDR1 as LNHDA and CDR2 as SQIVND (reference sequence). Between the trimmed V and J ends, which lost 5 bases and 3 bases, there was a span of 11 bases. CDR3 size: 15 residues. The CDR3, as DNA: TGTGCCAGTAGTGGACAGCCGCTCTATAATTCACCCCTCCACTTT. Protein product: CASSGQPLYNSPLHF.

This sequence joins TRBV9 and TRBJ2-5; weak D call: TRBD2 (5 bases). Germline CDR1 SGDLS, CDR2 YYNGEE. CDR3 size: 16 residues. The ends were cut back, 4 bases at V and 5 bases at J, with 21 bases in the middle. The CDR3 DNA reads as TGTGCCAGCAGCATGACCGGGAACACCCCCTCGGAGACCCAGTACTTC. Protein sequence: CASSMTGNTPSETQYF.

The chain carries TRBV2 and TRBJ1-6; possible D gene TRBD1, 6 bases. Germline lookup yields CDR1 SNHLY and CDR2 FYNNEI. The CDR3 has 16 amino acids. V was pared by 6 bases and J by 0 bases, with 12 bases between. CDR3 in amino acids: CASRDSGSSYNSPLHF. DNA for the CDR3: TGTGCCAGCAGGGACAGTGGGAGCTCCTATAATTCACCCCTCCACTTT.

The chain couples TRBV28 to TRBJ2-3, with TRBD2 matching 8 bases. The V segment lost 2 bases and the J segment 6 bases; nucleotides outside the gene matches: 7. Germline-derived CDR1 and CDR2 are MDHEN and SYDVKM. The CDR3 is 15 residues long. CDR3 coding DNA: TGTGCCAGCAGTTTACAGCGGGAGACGTTGGATACGCAGTATTTT. This codes for CASSLQRETLDTQYF.

The chain employs TRBV11-2 and TRBJ1-1; 7 bases match TRBD1. The CDR3 covers 15 residues. The germline V gene has CDR1 SGHAT and CDR2 FQNNGV. Trimming removed 3 bases from V and 3 bases from J; junction bases left unmatched: 7. CDR3 amino acids: CASSFLAGTDTEAFF. CDR3 DNA sequence: TGTGCCAGCAGCTTCCTAGCCGGGACAGACACTGAAGCTTTCTTT.

Many counts were recorded for this clone. This CDR3 is CASSDEASGGNEQFF. CDR3 DNA sequence: TGTGCCAGCAGTGACGAGGCTAGCGGGGGCAATGAGCAGTTCTTC. The chain uses TRBV6-4 and TRBJ2-1, with 10 bases lining up with TRBD2. The CDR3 length is 15 residues. From germline, CDR1 is MRHNA and CDR2 SNTAGT. V lost 2 bases and J lost 6; bases outside the gene matches: 4.

J is TRBJ2-7 and V is TRBV12-3 or TRBV12-4; tentatively, D is TRBD1 (6 bases). This CDR3 comprises 11 residues. Trimming stripped 6 bases from V and 6 bases from J, with 9 bases between. CDR3 nucleotide sequence: TGTGCCAGCAGGCAGGGGACCGAGCAGTACTTC. Protein: CASRQGTEQYF.

J is TRBJ2-7 and V is TRBV27; TRBD1 matches at 10 bases. The germline gives CDR1 MNHEY, CDR2 SMNVEV (reference sequence). V trimming: 7 bases; J trimming: 2 bases; junction bases outside the gene matches: 5. This CDR3 is 14 amino acids long. The CDR3 DNA sequence: TGTGCCAGCAAACCGGGACAGGGGACCTACGAGCAGTACTTC. Translation gives CASKPGQGTYEQYF.

The J gene is TRBJ2-3, the V gene TRBV27; 8 bases align to TRBD2. CDR3 length: 16 amino acids. Germline CDR1 MNHEY, CDR2 SMNVEV (reference sequence). The V segment lost 0 bases and the J segment 1 base; nucleotides outside the gene matches: 3. The CDR3 here is CASSLSGAGGTDTQYF. CDR3 nucleotides: TGTGCCAGCAGTTTATCGGGAGCGGGGGGCACAGATACGCAGTATTTT.

This clone was detected only a few times. The gene calls are TRBV7-8 and TRBJ2-3, with D unclear. The CDR3 extends over 14 amino acids. Trimming left V 5 bases short and J 11 bases short, with 20 bases between. Looked up from germline, CDR1 is SGHVS and CDR2 is FQNEAQ. The CDR3 bases are TGTGCCAGCAGCGCCACCTCTAACTACGGCGGGCAGTATTTT. Translation: CASSATSNYGGQYF. Full variable domain (rest looked up from reference TRBV7-8 and TRBJ2-3): GAGVSQSPRYKVAKRGQDVALRCDPISGHVSLFWYQQALGQGPEFLTYFQNEAQLDKSGLPSDRFFAERPEGSVSTLKIQRTQQEDSAVYLCASSATSNYGGQYFGPGTRLTVL.

The rearrangement joins TRBV7-8 to TRBJ2-3, with D perhaps matching TRBD2 (5 bases). The CDR3 sequence is 15 residues long. In germline, CDR1 is SGHVS, CDR2 FQNEAQ. Trimming removed 5 bases at V and 5 bases at J, with 17 bases between. The CDR3: CASSIRLGVLDTQYF. In nucleotides, the CDR3 is TGTGCCAGCAGCATCCGATTGGGAGTGCTAGATACGCAGTATTTT.

This clone was observed a single time. J is TRBJ1-4 and V is TRBV14; D might be TRBD1 (6 bases). This CDR3 spans 15 amino acids. Trimming took 2 bases from V and 8 from J, leaving 15 bases between them. The germline CDR1 and CDR2 sequences are SGHDN and FVKESK. CDR3 region: CASSQFLQQGEKLFF. DNA of the CDR3: TGTGCCAGCAGCCAATTTCTTCAGCAGGGGGAAAAACTGTTTTTT.

V is TRBV4-1 and J is TRBJ1-1; a possible D gene is TRBD1 (6 bases). The V gene lost 3 bases and the J gene lost 8 bases, with 10 bases spanning the gap. This CDR3 has 12 residues. Germline lookup yields CDR1 MGHRA and CDR2 YSYEKL. This CDR3 is CASSHQDREAFF. Here the CDR3 DNA reads TGCGCCAGCAGCCACCAAGACAGGGAAGCTTTCTTT.

This chain connects TRBV18 to TRBJ2-1; 14 nucleotides line up with TRBD2. This CDR3 is 15 amino acids long. CDR1 and CDR2 from the germline V gene are KGHSH and LQKENI. V lost 3 bases, J lost 13 bases, and 8 bases stayed unmatched. The DNA of the CDR3 is TGTGCCAGCTCACCGGGGACTAGCGGGAGCCGCGTCCAGTTCTTC. Its translation: CASSPGTSGSRVQFF. Drawing the rest from reference TRBV18 and TRBJ2-1, the complete variable domain is NAGVMQNPRHLVRRRGQEARLRCSPMKGHSHVYWYRQLPEEGLKFMVYLQKENIIDESGMPKERFSAEFPKEGPSILRIQQVVRGDSAAYFCASSPGTSGSRVQFFGPGTRLTVL.

The chain recombines TRBV4-1 with TRBJ1-2, with D unresolved. Germline V gene sequence: CDR1 MGHRA, CDR2 YSYEKL. The CDR3 length is 14 residues. V was shortened by 3 bases and J by 2 bases, with 10 bases between the two germline ends. The CDR3 spells CASSQTTENYGYTF. CDR3 bases: TGCGCCAGCAGCCAGACCACAGAGAACTATGGCTACACCTTC.

V is TRBV28 and J is TRBJ2-7, with D uncertain. CDR1 MDHEN and CDR2 SYDVKM come from the germline V gene. The CDR3 is 11 residues long. The V end lost 2 bases, the J end lost 5 bases, and 4 bases lay between the germline ends. This chain's CDR3 is CASSLGHEQYF. The CDR3, as DNA: TGTGCCAGCAGTTTAGGCCACGAGCAGTACTTC.

This chain links TRBV24-1 with TRBJ2-1, with D possibly matching TRBD2 (6 bases). The CDR3 is 15 residues long. Deletions cut 0 bases from V and 5 bases from J, with 10 bases between. The germline V gene encodes CDR1 KGHDR and CDR2 SFDVKD. CDR3 in amino acids: CATSDLAGNHNEQFF. CDR3 DNA: TGTGCCACCAGTGATTTGGCGGGAAATCACAATGAGCAGTTCTTC.